This TCR beta chain was recorded in a study of shared clonotypes between healthy human individuals. Study-wide points: Rarefaction indicated that sorted-subset sequencing remained incomplete although depth was large. Naive subsets generally had larger estimated richness than memory subsets.

Generated by immunoSEQ multiplex PCR, the TCRdb table keeps only in-frame clones and is missing some. The sample lists 1.5 million to 2.5 million clones; about 95% were seen once. The V gene's germline CDR1 is MNHEY and CDR2 SMNVEV (reference sequence). Trimming took 8 bases from V and 3 from J, leaving 14 bases between them. This CDR3 has 13 amino acids. The naive CD8 subset, CD45RO-negative cells positively selected for CCR7, excluded terminally differentiated effector memory CD45RA+ cells. Donors were healthy HIV-negative adults without recently reported acute infections or vaccinations. In the case of this clone: Its specificity is not known. The same CDR3 is also encoded by other DNA sequences in this sample.

This clonotype originated in a man younger than 35 in good health. The J gene is TRBJ2-7, the V gene TRBV27; tentative D call: TRBD2 (6 bases). Sequencing was done on a sample of naive CD8+ T cells sorted from blood. In DNA, the CDR3 is TGTGCCAGCCGGCCCGGGGGATACTACGAGCAGTACTTC. Its translation: CASRPGGYYEQYF.